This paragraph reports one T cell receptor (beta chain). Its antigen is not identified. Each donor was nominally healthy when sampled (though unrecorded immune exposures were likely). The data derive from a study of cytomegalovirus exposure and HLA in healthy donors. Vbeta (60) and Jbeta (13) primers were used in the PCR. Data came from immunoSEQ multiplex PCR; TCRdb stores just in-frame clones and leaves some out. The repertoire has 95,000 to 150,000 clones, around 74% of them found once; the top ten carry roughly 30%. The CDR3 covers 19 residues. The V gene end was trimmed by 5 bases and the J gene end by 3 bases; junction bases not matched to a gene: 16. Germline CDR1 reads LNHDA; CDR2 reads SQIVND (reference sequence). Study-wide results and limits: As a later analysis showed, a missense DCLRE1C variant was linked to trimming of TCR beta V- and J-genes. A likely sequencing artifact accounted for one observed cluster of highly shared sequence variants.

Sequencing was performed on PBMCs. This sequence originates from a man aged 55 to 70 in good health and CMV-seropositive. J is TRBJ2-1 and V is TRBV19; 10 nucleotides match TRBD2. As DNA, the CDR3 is TGTGCCAGTAGTGCTCTAGCGGGAGATGGGTGGGGAGGCTACAATGAGCAGTTCTTC. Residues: CASSALAGDGWGGYNEQFF.